This T cell receptor (beta chain) was captured in a study of T-cell reconstitution after alpha-beta-depleted transplantation in children. This clonotype was counted only a few times. Unique molecular identifiers were incorporated when the TCRbeta library was constructed. TCRdb called the PCR reads again in MiXCR, with one record for every CDR3 protein. The sample lists about 540,000 distinct CDR3 sequences, around 19% occurring once. The source was PBMCs from the stem cell graft donor, collected from the stem cell graft. The origin of this receptor is a human donor who donated a stem cell graft to a child with acute lymphoblastic leukemia.

The CDR3 DNA is TGTGCCAGCAGTTCCCGATTCCGGGGCACTGAAGCTTTCTTT. This encodes CASSSRFRGTEAFF. The V gene is TRBV12-3 or TRBV12-4, the J gene TRBJ1-1; no clear D gene. The CDR3 has 14 amino acids. The V end was cut by 4 bases, the J end by 4 bases, with 13 bases between.